This record concerns one TCR beta chain sequence. This sample is drawn from a study of shared T cell receptors in the human thymus. The assay was immunoSEQ multiplex PCR, and TCRdb's table has in-frame clones only and misses some. The sample has under 850,000 clones; 85% to 90% are singletons. Germline lookup yields CDR1 MNHNS and CDR2 SASEGT. Trimming removed 8 bases from V and 0 bases from J, with 17 bases in between. The CDR3 covers 15 residues. These records were also assigned to another study, of human thymus T cells. As that report states: Corrective heart surgery yielded the resections from which the thymus tissue came. Thymic and blood repertoires seemed to show skewed V and J gene use.

This rearrangement joins TRBV6-1 to TRBJ2-7; a weak D match, TRBD1 (5 bases). The sample was thymocytes. This clonotype originated in a boy under two years old with a congenital heart defect. CDR3 sequence: CASLTQGKPSYEQYF. DNA for the CDR3: TGTGCCAGCCTTACCCAGGGAAAACCCTCCTACGAGCAGTACTTC.